This T cell receptor beta chain was recorded in a study of identical twins. Via MiXCR, TCRdb re-called the 5' RACE reads, giving one row per CDR3 protein. The sample yields approximately 500,000 distinct CDR3 sequences, 24% seen once. Regarding the study as a whole: The study drew conclusions from cross-sectional statistical analysis, not from following the same donors. Excess sharing by twins proved weaker in beta out-of-frame sequences.

This clonotype was counted only a few times. Antigen specificity is unknown. The CDR3 spans 18 residues. CDR1 is SNHLY, CDR2 FYNNEI, per germline. V gave up 6 bases and J gave up 5 bases, with 28 bases separating them. This sample also appeared in a second study, on T cells expressing NK-cell markers. That work states: Among CD8+ T cells from over 5 donors, dominant NKG2C+ clonotypes accounted for roughly 1.0-7.0%. Clarity on HCMV specificity was lacking for the expanded NKG2C+ T cell clones.

This clonotype originated in a woman between 18 and 30 years old in good health. Material for sequencing was CD4+ T cells sorted from blood. The chain links TRBV2 to TRBJ1-1; TRBD1 is a possible D gene (5 bases). CDR3 sequence reads: CASRKYSGRSHGRTEAFF. The CDR3 bases are TGTGCCAGCAGGAAATACTCGGGACGCTCACATGGCAGGACTGAAGCTTTCTTT.